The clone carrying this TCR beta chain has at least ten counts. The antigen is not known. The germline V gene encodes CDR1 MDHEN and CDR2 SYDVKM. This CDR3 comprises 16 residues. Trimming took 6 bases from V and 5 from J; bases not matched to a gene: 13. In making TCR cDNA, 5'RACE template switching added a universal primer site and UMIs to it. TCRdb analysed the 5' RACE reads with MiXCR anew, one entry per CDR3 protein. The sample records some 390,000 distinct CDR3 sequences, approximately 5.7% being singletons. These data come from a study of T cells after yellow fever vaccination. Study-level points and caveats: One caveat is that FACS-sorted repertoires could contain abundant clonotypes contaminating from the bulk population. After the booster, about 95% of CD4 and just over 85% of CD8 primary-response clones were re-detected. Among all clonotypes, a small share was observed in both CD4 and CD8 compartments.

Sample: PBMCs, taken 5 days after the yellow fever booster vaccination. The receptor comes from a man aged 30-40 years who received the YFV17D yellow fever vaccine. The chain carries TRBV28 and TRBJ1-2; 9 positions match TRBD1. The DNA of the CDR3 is TGTGCCAGCAGCACCGGACAGGGGACCTACCTATATGGCTACACCTTC. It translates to CASSTGQGTYLYGYTF.